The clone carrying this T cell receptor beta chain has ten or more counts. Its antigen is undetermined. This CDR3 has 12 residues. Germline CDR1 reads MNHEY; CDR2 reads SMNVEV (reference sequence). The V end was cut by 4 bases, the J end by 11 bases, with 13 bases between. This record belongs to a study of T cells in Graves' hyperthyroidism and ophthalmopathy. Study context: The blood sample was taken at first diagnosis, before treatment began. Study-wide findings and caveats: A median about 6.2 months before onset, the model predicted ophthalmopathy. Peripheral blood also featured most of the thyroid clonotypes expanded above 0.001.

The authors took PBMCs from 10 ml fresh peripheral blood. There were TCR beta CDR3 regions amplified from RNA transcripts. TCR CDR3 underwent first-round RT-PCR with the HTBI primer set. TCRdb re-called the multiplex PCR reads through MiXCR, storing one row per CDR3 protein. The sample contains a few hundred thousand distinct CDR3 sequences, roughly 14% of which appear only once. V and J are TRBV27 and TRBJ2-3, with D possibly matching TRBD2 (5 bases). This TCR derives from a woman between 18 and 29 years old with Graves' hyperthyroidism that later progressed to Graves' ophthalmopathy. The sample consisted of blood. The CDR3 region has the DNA TGTGCCAGCAGTTCGACTCCCGGGGAGCAGTATTTT. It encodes CASSSTPGEQYF.